One sample yielded the 12 T cell receptor beta chains listed below, sequenced in a study of shared clonotypes between healthy human individuals. The data were produced by immunoSEQ multiplex PCR, yet TCRdb's version contains in-frame clones alone and is incomplete. Of around 1,900,000 clones listed, around 95% are singletons. CD8 cells classed as naive were CD45RO-negative and positively selected for CCR7, excluding terminally differentiated effector memory CD45RA+ cells. Sequenced material: naive CD8+ T cells from PBMCs. The receptor source for this set is a man aged 18 to 30 in good health. Some clones in this sample may be carry-over from other donors' samples.

V and J are TRBV5-1 and TRBJ2-3, with D possibly TRBD1 on 5 matching bases. Per the germline V gene, CDR1 is SGHRS and CDR2 is YFSETQ. Trimming cost V 3 bases and J 8 bases, with 19 bases left between them. The CDR3 totals 15 residues. CDR3 residues: CASSWDRGAHGTQYF. As DNA, the CDR3 is TGCGCCAGCAGCTGGGATAGGGGCGCTCACGGTACGCAGTATTTT.

This sequence joins TRBV10-3 and TRBJ2-7; a weak D match, TRBD1 (5 bases). This CDR3 spans 13 amino acids. Per the germline V gene, CDR1 is ENHRY and CDR2 is SYGVKD. Trimming removed 2 bases at V and 5 bases at J, with 10 bases between. The DNA of the CDR3 is TGTGCCATCAGTGAGGGAGAAGGGGACGAGCAGTACTTC. Amino acid sequence: CAISEGEGDEQYF.

The chain couples TRBV13 to TRBJ2-1, with a possible D match to TRBD1 (5 bases). V dropped 4 bases and J dropped 4 bases, with 20 bases sitting between them. CDR1 and CDR2 from the germline V gene are PRHDT and FYEKMQ (reference sequence). The CDR3 runs 17 residues. The CDR3 is CASSSPEDQGRYNEQFF. In nucleotides, the CDR3 is TGTGCCAGCAGCTCTCCAGAAGACCAGGGCCGATACAATGAGCAGTTCTTC.

This sequence joins TRBV12-5 and TRBJ2-5; 8 bases align to TRBD1. Looked up from germline, CDR1 is LGHNT and CDR2 is FRNRAP. Unmatched junction bases numbered 5, after V lost 0 bases and J lost 5 bases. The CDR3 is 15 residues long. CDR3 nucleotides: TGTGCTAGTGGTTTGGTATTCACAGGGGGGGAGACCCAGTACTTC. This codes for CASGLVFTGGETQYF.

This clone was detected only once. V gene TRBV30 combines with J gene TRBJ2-7; TRBD1 aligns across 8 bases. Germline lookup yields CDR1 GTSNPN and CDR2 SVGIG (reference sequence). The junction had 16 bases not matched to a gene; V was cut back by 4 bases and J by 2 bases. The CDR3 is 17 residues long. CDR3 DNA: TGTGCCTGGAACGGACAGGGCTTGGCAATCGCGGCCTACGAGCAGTACTTC. Protein: CAWNGQGLAIAAYEQYF.

The gene calls are TRBV7-9 and TRBJ1-1; 9 bases fit TRBD1. V was pared by 5 bases and J by 8 bases, with 9 bases of the junction left unmatched. CDR3 length: 14 residues. CDR1 SEHNR and CDR2 FQNEAQ come from the germline V gene (reference sequence). The CDR3 DNA sequence: TGTGCCAGCAGCCCCCGGGACAGGGCCTTCGAAGCTTTCTTT. Translating gives CASSPRDRAFEAFF.

A remark on this clone: Other DNA sequences within the sample encode an identical CDR3. The chain employs TRBV5-6 and TRBJ1-1; no clear D. Trimming stripped 0 bases from V and 1 base from J, with 4 bases between. CDR3 size: 13 residues. CDR1 and CDR2 (germline): SGHDT, YYEEEE. Here the CDR3 reads CASSLGSNTEAFF. CDR3 coding DNA: TGTGCCAGCAGCTTGGGGTCGAACACTGAAGCTTTCTTT. The whole variable domain, filled in from reference TRBV5-6 and TRBJ1-1, reads DAGVTQSPTHLIKTRGQQVTLRCSPKSGHDTVSWYQQALGQGPQFIFQYYEEEERQRGNFPDRFSGHQFPNYSSELNVNALLLGDSALYLCASSLGSNTEAFFGQGTRLTVV.

This clone was detected only a few times. The chain joins TRBV29-1 to TRBJ1-5; possible D gene TRBD1, 6 bases. V gave up 4 bases and J gave up 11 bases, with 12 bases separating them. CDR1 is SQVTM and CDR2 is ANQGSEA in the germline V gene. The CDR3 extends over 11 amino acids. The CDR3 nucleotides are TGCAGCGTTGTCTGGGGGGCAGCCCAGCATTTT. The encoded protein is CSVVWGAAQHF.

The chain employs TRBV11-3 and TRBJ1-4, with D perhaps matching TRBD1 (6 bases). The CDR3 has 10 amino acids. The V and J ends lost 10 bases and 10 bases respectively, with 10 bases between them. Per the germline V gene, CDR1 is SGHNT and CDR2 is YENEEA. For the CDR3, the DNA is TGTGCCAACACACAGGGAAAACTGTTTTTT. Translating it yields CANTQGKLFF.

This clone showed up just a few times. The genes are TRBV9 and TRBJ1-3, with D possibly matching TRBD1 (6 bases). The length of the CDR3 is 17 residues. The germline V gene encodes CDR1 SGDLS and CDR2 YYNGEE. V gave up 1 base and J gave up 1 base, with 15 bases separating them. CDR3 DNA: TGTGCCAGCAGCGTAAGCGGGGGGCGCTTATCTGGAAACACCATATATTTT. This translates into CASSVSGGRLSGNTIYF.

The V and J genes are TRBV19 and TRBJ2-3; 11 bases agree with TRBD1. From germline, CDR1 is LNHDA and CDR2 SQIVND (reference sequence). The CDR3 contains 14 residues. V lost 5 bases to trimming and J lost 4 bases; unmatched junction nucleotides: 2. DNA for the CDR3: TGTGCCAGTAGTTGGACAGGGGGCCCAGATACGCAGTATTTT. As protein: CASSWTGGPDTQYF.

The rearrangement links TRBV21-1 to TRBJ1-4. TRBV21-1 is classified as a pseudogene. The CDR3 covers 17 residues. The CDR3 nucleotides are TGTGCCAGCAGCAAAGGAAGGGGGGACCGCGGACTTGAAAAACTGTTTTTT. This gives the protein CASSKGRGDRGLEKLFF.